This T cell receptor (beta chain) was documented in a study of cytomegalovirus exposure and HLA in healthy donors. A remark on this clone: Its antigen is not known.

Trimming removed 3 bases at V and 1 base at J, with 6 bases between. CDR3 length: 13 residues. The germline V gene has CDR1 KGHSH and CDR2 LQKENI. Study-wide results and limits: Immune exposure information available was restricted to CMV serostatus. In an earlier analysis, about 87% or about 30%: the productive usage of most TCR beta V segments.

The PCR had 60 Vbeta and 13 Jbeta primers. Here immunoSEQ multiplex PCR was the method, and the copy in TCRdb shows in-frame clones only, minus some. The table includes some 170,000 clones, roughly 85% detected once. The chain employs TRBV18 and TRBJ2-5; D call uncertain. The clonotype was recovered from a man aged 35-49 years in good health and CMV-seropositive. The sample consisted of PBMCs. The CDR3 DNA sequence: TGTGCCAGCTCACCGGCAGTCCAAGAGACCCAGTACTTC. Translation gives CASSPAVQETQYF. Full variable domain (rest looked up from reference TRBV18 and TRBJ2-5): NAGVMQNPRHLVRRRGQEARLRCSPMKGHSHVYWYRQLPEEGLKFMVYLQKENIIDESGMPKERFSAEFPKEGPSILRIQQVVRGDSAAYFCASSPAVQETQYFGPGTRLLVL.